The clone carrying this T cell receptor beta chain came up a few times. Antigen specificity is unknown. TCRdb re-called the 5' RACE reads with MiXCR, one entry per CDR3 protein. The sample includes 460,000 or so distinct CDR3 sequences, 14% of them seen just once. CDR3 size: 13 residues. Germline V gene lookup returns CDR1 SGHRS and CDR2 YFSETQ. V lost 3 bases and J 2 bases, leaving 9 bases between the germline ends. This sample is drawn from a study of identical twins. Study-wide findings and caveats: A partial confounding effect on zero-insertion analyses could come from invariant MAIT and iNKT cells. Reduced insertions were recorded for abundant cord blood beta clonotypes, with no such pattern in memory repertoires. Twins' surplus sharing was weaker for beta out-of-frame sequences.

These data also formed part of another study, on yellow fever vaccine responses in identical twins.

This clonotype was sampled from a woman under 30 in good health. The gene calls are TRBV5-1 and TRBJ2-7, with a weak D call TRBD2 (5 bases). The sequenced sample consisted of CD4+ T cells sorted from blood. The CDR3 bases are TGCGCCAGCAGCTCACTAGTGGCCTACGAGCAGTACTTC. Residues: CASSSLVAYEQYF.